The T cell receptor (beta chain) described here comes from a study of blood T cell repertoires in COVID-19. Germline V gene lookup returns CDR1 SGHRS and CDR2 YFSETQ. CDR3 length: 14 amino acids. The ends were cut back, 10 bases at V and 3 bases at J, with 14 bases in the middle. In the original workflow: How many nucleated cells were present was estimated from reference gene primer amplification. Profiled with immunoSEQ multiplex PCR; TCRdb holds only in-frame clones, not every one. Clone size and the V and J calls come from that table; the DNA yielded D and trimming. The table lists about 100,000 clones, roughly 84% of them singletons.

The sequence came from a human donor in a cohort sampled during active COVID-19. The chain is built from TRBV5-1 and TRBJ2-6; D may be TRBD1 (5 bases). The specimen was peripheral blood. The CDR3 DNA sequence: TGCGCCTCAAGGGGCACTCTTGGGGCCAACGTCCTGACTTTC. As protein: CASRGTLGANVLTF.